This passage covers 8 T cell receptor beta chains from one sample sequenced in a study of response to subunit inactivated influenza vaccine. A single record per CDR3 protein comes from TCRdb applying MiXCR to the RT-PCR reads. The sample contains about 540,000 distinct CDR3 sequences, roughly 25% of which appear only once. The sample was also reused in another study, on T cells expressing NK-cell markers. As reported in that work: The cDNA for TCR beta came from 5'RACE template switching with UMIs.

The sequencing here drew on CD4+ T cells sorted from PBMCs, taken approximately 12 days after vaccination. These receptor sequences come from a man aged 45-65 years who received an inactivated influenza vaccine.

The chain recombines TRBV21-1 with TRBJ1-5; the table gives TRBD1 as D, unverified against the DNA. TRBV21-1 is assigned pseudogene status. The CDR3 totals 16 residues. The CDR3 spells CASSSRTGCNLLPQHF. The CDR3 nucleotides read TGTGCCAGCAGCAGCCGGACAGGGTGTAATCTACTGCCCCAGCATTTT.

The CDR3 loop is CASRYRAGVAYNEQFF. DNA of the CDR3: TGTGCCAGCAGATATCGAGCGGGAGTTGCCTACAATGAGCAGTTCTTC. This chain joins TRBV7-2 and TRBJ2-1; 8 nucleotides match TRBD2. This CDR3 is built from 16 residues. After removal of 6 bases from V and 2 bases from J, the junction contained 9 bases not matched to a gene. Germline V lookup: CDR1 SGHTA, CDR2 FQGNSA.

The chain uses TRBV9 and TRBJ1-2, with D perhaps TRBD1 (6 bases). The CDR3 spans 15 residues. Trimming removed 0 bases from V and 4 bases from J, with 13 bases in between. Per germline, CDR1 SGDLS and CDR2 YYNGEE. The CDR3 loop reads CASSVEAGQPYGYTF. In DNA form, the CDR3 reads TGTGCCAGCAGCGTAGAGGCAGGACAGCCCTATGGCTACACCTTC. Based on the CDR3 plus reference TRBV9 and TRBJ1-2, the full variable domain is DSGVTQTPKHLITATGQRVTLRCSPRSGDLSVYWYQQSLDQGLQFLIQYYNGEERAKGNILERFSAQQFPDLHSELNLSSLELGDSALYFCASSVEAGQPYGYTFGSGTRLTVV.

The rearrangement joins TRBV6-2 or TRBV6-3 to TRBJ2-7, with D hard to call. The germline gives CDR1 MNHEY, CDR2 SVGEGT. Deletions cut 5 bases from V and 7 bases from J, with 18 bases between. The CDR3 is 14 amino acids. DNA of the CDR3: TGTGCCAGCAGTCCCCGATTAGGGTGGAAGGAGCAGTACTTC. This translates into CASSPRLGWKEQYF.

The table lists this clonotype with many counts. This chain uses TRBV12-3 or TRBV12-4 with TRBJ1-1; D not resolved. Trimming removed 1 base from V and 12 bases from J, with 9 bases in between. This CDR3 spans 11 amino acids. CDR3: CASSLGGSPFF. In nucleotides, the CDR3 is TGTGCCAGCAGTTTAGGAGGGAGCCCTTTCTTT.

This rearrangement joins TRBV7-8 to TRBJ1-1; D is unclear. Looked up from germline, CDR1 is SGHVS and CDR2 is FQNEAQ. The CDR3 consists of 12 residues. The V and J ends lost 5 bases and 4 bases respectively, with 8 bases between them. The DNA for the CDR3 is TGTGCCAGCAGCCACACTAGCACTGAAGCTTTCTTT. It codes for CASSHTSTEAFF.

CDR3 sequence: CASSFAQGPEKLFF. CDR3 sequence (DNA): TGTGCCAGCAGCTTCGCCCAGGGACCTGAAAAACTGTTTTTT. J is TRBJ1-4 and V is TRBV11-2, with a tentative D call TRBD1 (5 bases). The CDR3 runs 14 residues. V lost 3 bases, J lost 7 bases, and 12 bases lay in between. Per the germline V gene, CDR1 is SGHAT and CDR2 is FQNNGV.

This clonotype was observed at least ten times. Written as DNA, the CDR3 is TGCAGTGCCCCATACAATGAGCAGTTCTTC. Amino acids: CSAPYNEQFF. This chain joins TRBV20-1 and TRBJ2-1; D call uncertain. The CDR3 consists of 10 residues. Trimming removed 6 bases from V and 4 bases from J, with 4 bases in between. Germline loops: CDR1 DFQATT, CDR2 SNEGSKA (reference sequence).